This TCR beta chain was profiled in a study of graft-versus-host responses after intestinal transplantation. Study as a whole: Isolated intestinal, liver-intestinal, or multivisceral transplants were what recipients had.

General observations from the study: Allograft graft-versus-host to host-versus-graft clonal ratios ran high in patients with graft-donor T cell macrochimerism. Early post-transplant HvG declines tracked with peak circulating GvH clone levels. GvH clonotypes were identified within recipient marrow, with a subset emerging first in ileum or blood.

This clone is deemed medium-sized (0.01 to 0.1%). Its antigen is currently unknown. V was trimmed by 0 bases and J by 0 bases, leaving 6 bases between them. The CDR3 consists of 14 residues. Germline V lookup: CDR1 MNHNY, CDR2 SVGAGI (reference sequence). Using immunoSEQ multiplex PCR, the repertoire was profiled, and TCRdb retains in-frame clones only, with some absent. The data contain about 100,000 clones, 90% to 95% of them singletons. The specimen was unstimulated CD8+ T cells sorted from spleen or lymph node cells, collected before intestinal transplant. The chain uses TRBV6-6 and TRBJ2-7, with D tentatively TRBD1 (6 bases). The sequence was collected from a human donor who received an intestinal transplant. The CDR3 nucleotides are TGTGCCAGCAGTTACTCGGACAGCTCCTACGAGCAGTACTTC. Amino acids: CASSYSDSSYEQYF.